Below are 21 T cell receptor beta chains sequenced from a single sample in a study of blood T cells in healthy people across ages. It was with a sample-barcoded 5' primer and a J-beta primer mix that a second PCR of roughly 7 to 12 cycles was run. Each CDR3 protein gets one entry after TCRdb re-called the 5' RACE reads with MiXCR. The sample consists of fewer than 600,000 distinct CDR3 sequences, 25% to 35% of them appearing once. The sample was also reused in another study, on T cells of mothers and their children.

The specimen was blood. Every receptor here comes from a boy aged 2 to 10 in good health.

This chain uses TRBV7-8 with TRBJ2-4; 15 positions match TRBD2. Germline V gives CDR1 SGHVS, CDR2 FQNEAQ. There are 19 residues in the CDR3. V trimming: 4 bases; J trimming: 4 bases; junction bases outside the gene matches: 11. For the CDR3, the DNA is TGTGCCAGCAGCTGGGGGGAGGGACTAGCGGGGGGAGATAAAAACATTCAGTACTTC. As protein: CASSWGEGLAGGDKNIQYF.

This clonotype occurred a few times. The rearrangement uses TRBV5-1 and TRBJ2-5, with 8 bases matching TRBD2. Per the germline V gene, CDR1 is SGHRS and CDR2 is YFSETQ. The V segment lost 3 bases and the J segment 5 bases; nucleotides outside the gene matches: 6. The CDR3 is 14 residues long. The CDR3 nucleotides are TGCGCCAGCAGCTCGACTAGCGCCAGGGAGACCCAGTACTTC. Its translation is CASSSTSARETQYF.

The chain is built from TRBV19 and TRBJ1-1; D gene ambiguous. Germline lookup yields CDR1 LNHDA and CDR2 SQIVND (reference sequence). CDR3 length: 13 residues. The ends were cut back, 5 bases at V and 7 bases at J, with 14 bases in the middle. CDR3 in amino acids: CASSRNRGYEAFF. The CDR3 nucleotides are TGTGCCAGTAGTCGAAACCGGGGATATGAAGCTTTCTTT.

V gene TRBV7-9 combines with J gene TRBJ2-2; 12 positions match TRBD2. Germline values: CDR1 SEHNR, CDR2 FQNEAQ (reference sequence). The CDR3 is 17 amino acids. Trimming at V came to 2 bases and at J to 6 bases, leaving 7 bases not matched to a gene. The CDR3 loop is CASSLPLAGGLSGELFF. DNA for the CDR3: TGTGCCAGCAGCTTACCCCTAGCGGGGGGGCTCTCCGGGGAGCTGTTTTTT.

The CDR3 loop reads CATRGSGMNTEAFF. CDR3 sequence (DNA): TGTGCCACGCGGGGATCGGGGATGAACACTGAAGCTTTCTTT. This chain uses TRBV10-3 with TRBJ1-1; D remains unclear. The germline V gene has CDR1 ENHRY and CDR2 SYGVKD. The CDR3 spans 14 residues. V shed 10 bases and J shed 0 bases, with 15 bases lying between them.

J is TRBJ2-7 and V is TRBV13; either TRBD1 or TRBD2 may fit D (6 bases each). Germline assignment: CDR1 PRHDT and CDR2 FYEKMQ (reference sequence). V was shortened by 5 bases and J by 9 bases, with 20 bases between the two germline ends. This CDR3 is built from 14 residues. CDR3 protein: CASSPGGGLSGQYF. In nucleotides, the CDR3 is TGTGCCAGCAGCCCAGGAGGGGGACTCTCCGGGCAGTACTTC.

The DNA of the CDR3 is TGTGCCAGCAACCGGGCACGGACCGGGGAGCTGTTTTTT. Translating it yields CASNRARTGELFF. This rearrangement joins TRBV5-5 to TRBJ2-2, with no clear D. V was pared by 6 bases and J by 5 bases, with 11 bases between. Germline V gives CDR1 SGHKS, CDR2 YYEKEE (reference sequence). The CDR3 length is 13 residues.

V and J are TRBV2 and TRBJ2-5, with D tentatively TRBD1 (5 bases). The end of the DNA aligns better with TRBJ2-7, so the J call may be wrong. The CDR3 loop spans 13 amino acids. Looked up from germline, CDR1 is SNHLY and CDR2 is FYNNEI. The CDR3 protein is CASTHRGIDEQYF. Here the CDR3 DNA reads TGTGCCAGCACTCATAGGGGTATCGACGAGCAGTACTTC.

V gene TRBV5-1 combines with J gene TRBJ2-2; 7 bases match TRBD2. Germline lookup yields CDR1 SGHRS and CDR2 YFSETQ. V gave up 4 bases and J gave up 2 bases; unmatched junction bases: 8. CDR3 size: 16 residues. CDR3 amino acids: CASSLGRGDNTGELFF. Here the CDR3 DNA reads TGCGCCAGCAGCCTCGGACGGGGGGACAACACCGGGGAGCTGTTTTTT.

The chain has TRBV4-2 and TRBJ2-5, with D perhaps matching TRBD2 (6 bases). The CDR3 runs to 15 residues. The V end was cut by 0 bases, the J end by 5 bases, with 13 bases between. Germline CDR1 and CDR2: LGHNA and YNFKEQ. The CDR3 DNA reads TGTGCCAGCAGCCAAGATCTCCGGGGGAGGGAGACCCAGTACTTC. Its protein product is CASSQDLRGRETQYF.

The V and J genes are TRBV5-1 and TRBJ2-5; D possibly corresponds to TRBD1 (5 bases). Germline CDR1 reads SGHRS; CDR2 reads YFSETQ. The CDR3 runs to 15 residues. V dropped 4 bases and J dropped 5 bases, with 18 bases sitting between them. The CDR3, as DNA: TGCGCCAGCAGCCCACAAACGACAGTTATCGAGACCCAGTACTTC. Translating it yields CASSPQTTVIETQYF.

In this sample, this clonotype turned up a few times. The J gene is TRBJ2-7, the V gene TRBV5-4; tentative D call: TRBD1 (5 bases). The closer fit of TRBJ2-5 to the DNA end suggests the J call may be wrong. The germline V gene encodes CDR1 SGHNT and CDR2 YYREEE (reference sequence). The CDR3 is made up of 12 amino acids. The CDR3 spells CASTLRGETQYF. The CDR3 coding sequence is TGTGCCAGCACCTTAAGGGGTGAGACCCAGTACTTC.

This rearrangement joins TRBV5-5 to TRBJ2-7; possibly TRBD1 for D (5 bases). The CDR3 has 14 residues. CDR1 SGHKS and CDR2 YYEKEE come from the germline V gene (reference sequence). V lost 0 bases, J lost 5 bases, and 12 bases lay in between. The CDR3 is CASSLGQGYDEQYF. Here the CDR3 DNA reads TGTGCCAGCAGCTTGGGTCAGGGTTACGACGAGCAGTACTTC.

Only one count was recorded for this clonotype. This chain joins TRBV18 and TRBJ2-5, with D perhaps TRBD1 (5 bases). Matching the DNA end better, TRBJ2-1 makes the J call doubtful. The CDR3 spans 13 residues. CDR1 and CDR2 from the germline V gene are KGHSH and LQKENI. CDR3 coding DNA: TGTGCCAGCTCACCCACGGACATTAATGAGCAGTTCTTC. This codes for CASSPTDINEQFF.

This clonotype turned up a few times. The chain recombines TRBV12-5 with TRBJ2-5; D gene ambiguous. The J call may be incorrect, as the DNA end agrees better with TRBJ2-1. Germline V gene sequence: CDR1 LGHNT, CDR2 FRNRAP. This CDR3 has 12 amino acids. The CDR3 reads CASGLGTGEQFF. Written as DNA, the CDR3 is TGTGCTAGTGGTTTGGGGACCGGTGAGCAGTTCTTC.

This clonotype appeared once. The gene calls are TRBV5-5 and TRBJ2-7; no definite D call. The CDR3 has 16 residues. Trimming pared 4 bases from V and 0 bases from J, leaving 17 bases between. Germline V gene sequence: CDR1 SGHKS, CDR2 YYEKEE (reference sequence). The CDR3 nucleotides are TGTGCCAGCAGCGCGGTCGTAGCAGGTTACTCCTACGAGCAGTACTTC. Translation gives CASSAVVAGYSYEQYF.

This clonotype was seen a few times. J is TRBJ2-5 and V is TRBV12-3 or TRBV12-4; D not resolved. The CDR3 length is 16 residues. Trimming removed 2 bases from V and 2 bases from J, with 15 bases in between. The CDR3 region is CASSLYKGSEQETQYF. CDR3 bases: TGTGCCAGCAGTTTATATAAGGGATCGGAACAAGAGACCCAGTACTTC.

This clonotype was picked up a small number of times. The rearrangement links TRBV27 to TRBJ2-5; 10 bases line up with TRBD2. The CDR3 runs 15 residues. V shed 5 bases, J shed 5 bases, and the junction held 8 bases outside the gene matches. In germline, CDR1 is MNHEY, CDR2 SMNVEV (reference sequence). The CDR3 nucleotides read TGTGCCAGCAGTCCGCTACTAGCGGGAATGGAGACCCAGTACTTC. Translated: CASSPLLAGMETQYF.

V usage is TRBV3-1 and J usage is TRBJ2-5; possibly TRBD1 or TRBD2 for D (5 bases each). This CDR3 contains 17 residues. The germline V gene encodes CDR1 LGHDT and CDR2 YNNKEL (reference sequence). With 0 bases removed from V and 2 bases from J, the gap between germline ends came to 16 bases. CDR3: CASSQEGSGTSQETQYF. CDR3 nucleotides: TGTGCCAGCAGCCAAGAGGGGTCAGGGACGTCGCAAGAGACCCAGTACTTC.

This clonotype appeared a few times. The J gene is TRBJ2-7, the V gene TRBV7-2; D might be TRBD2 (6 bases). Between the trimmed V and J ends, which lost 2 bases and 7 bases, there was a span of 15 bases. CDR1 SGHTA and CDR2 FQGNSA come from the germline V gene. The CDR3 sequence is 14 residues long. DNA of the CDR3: TGTGCCAGCAGCTTACTCGGGGGTAGGCAGGAGCAGTACTTC. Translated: CASSLLGGRQEQYF.

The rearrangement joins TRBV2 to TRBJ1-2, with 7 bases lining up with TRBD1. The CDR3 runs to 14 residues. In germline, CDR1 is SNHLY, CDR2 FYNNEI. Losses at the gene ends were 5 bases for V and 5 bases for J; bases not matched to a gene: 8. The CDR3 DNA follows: TGTGCCAGCAGTCCTACCGGGACAGCTTATGGCTACACCTTC. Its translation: CASSPTGTAYGYTF.